Described below is a single T cell receptor (beta chain) sequence and its context. Its target is not known. This sample was included in a study of T cell repertoires and HLA-DP antigens. Study information: Donors were two male and one female, aged 18-to-29 to 60-to-69.

CDR1 and CDR2 from the germline V gene are SGHAT and FQNNGV. The CDR3 has 12 residues. Trimming removed 1 base at V and 11 bases at J, with 11 bases between. Sequencing used immunoSEQ multiplex PCR; TCRdb keeps in-frame clones, though not all of them. This table has around 100,000 clones, 80% to 95% appearing once. Sequencing input: CD4+ T cells from PBMCs. The sequence derives from a woman under 30 in good health and CMV-seronegative. The chain couples TRBV11-2 to TRBJ1-1; D perhaps matches TRBD1 (5 bases). CDR3 sequence reads: CASSLGDGVAFF. CDR3 coding DNA: TGTGCCAGCAGCTTAGGGGACGGGGTGGCTTTCTTT.